This T cell receptor (beta chain) was retrieved from a study of blood T cell repertoires in COVID-19 (dated by TCRdb to about 2020). Regarding the complete study: Collaborator samples came from the United States, Italy and Spain and covered acute and convalescent phases of COVID-19. The prospective study material was composed of cDNA or gDNA derived from T cells, B-cell-depleted T cells, or PBMCs. Deeply sampled blood TCRbeta repertoires from subjects exposed to, actively infected with, or recovered from COVID-19 were included in the dataset. The repertoires were made available in a free public database intended to serve as a resource for research on the immune response to SARS-CoV-2. The samples were drawn from the first 160 participants of the ongoing ImmuneRACE study and from 1,200 or so subjects provided by 6 global collaborators. Sample metadata almost always included a de-identified subject ID, COVID-19 status, age in years and sex. Where HLA class I and class II types were available, the types were taken from metadata supplied by the sample provider, not from assay-based typing. General conclusions and limits of the study: Clinical and demographic metadata were provided uncurated, with the amount varying by source and participant.

TCRbeta CDR3 regions were amplified from genomic DNA using the immunoSEQ Assay, a bias-controlled multiplex PCR. As for the original processing: The number of nucleated cells in each sample was estimated from the amplification of reference gene primers within the assay. Sequence reads were collapsed and filtered to measure the absolute abundance of every unique TCRbeta CDR3 rearrangement. Productive Simpson clonality was computed per sample as the square root of Simpson's diversity index over productive rearrangements. TCRdb mirrors the immuneACCESS table, restricted to in-frame sequences. Some clones are absent from its copies; in checked studies, under half trace to an unresolved V gene, and the reason for the others is unknown. The V and J calls and the clone size are those of that table, but D and trimming were determined from the DNA. This sample has about 200,000 clones in its table, and over 60% of those were observed once. Of the sample, 4.5% to 7% is held by the ten largest clones.

As for this clone: Its antigen target is currently unknown. Base quality data are lacking; no much larger clone is found one base away.

Collaborating institutions collected whole blood in K2EDTA tubes following their own protocols. For TCRbeta analysis, collaborators shipped samples in one of three forms: frozen whole blood, isolated PBMCs, or DNA extracted from either of those sample types. The TCR was taken from a woman aged 70 to 79 with acute or convalescent COVID-19. Source material: peripheral blood.

The nucleotides are TGTGCCACCAGTGATCCAAGATCGGACAGGCGAGACCGAAACACCATATATTTT. It is translated as CATSDPRSDRRDRNTIYF. This chain joins TRBV24-1 to TRBJ1-3; 7 junctional bases match TRBD1. Clipping removes 3 bases from V and 5 bases from J, with 15 as the unmatched junction base count. The CDR3 runs 18 amino acids, cysteine and phenylalanine included. Here the CDR3 DNA is all that survives: 54 bases in frame from base 1. Taken from the germline V gene, the CDR1 and CDR2 loops are KGHDR and SFDVKD.